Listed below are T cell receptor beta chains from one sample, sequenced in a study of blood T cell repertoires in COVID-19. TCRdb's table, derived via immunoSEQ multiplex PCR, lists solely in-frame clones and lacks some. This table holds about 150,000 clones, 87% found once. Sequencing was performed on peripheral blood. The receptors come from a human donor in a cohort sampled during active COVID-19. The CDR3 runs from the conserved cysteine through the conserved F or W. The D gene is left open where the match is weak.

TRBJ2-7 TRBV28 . CASSYPARGEQYF TGTGCCAGCAGTTACCCAGCCCGGGGCGAGCAGTACTTC
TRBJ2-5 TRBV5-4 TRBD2 CASSFGPSGGIETQYF TGTGCCAGCAGCTTCGGGCCTAGCGGGGGAATTGAGACCCAGTACTTC
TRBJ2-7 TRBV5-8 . CASSLSASSGDSYEQYF TGTGCCAGCAGCTTGTCGGCGTCGTCAGGGGACTCCTACGAGCAGTACTTC
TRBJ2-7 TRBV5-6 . CATAGTPLFYEQYF TGTGCCACGGCCGGGACTCCCCTTTTTTACGAGCAGTACTTC
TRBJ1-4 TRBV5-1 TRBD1 CASSLGDRGPEKLFF TGCGCCAGCAGCTTGGGCGACAGGGGGCCTGAAAAACTGTTTTTT
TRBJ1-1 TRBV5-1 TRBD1 CASSLGQGVSLHTEAFF TGCGCCAGCAGCTTAGGACAGGGGGTGTCCCTACACACTGAAGCTTTCTTT
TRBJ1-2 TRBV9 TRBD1 CASSASRGQGALNYGYTF TGTGCCAGCAGCGCGTCCCGGGGACAGGGGGCCCTAAACTATGGCTACACCTTC
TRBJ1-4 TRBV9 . CASSVGRGREKLFF TGTGCCAGCAGCGTCGGCAGGGGTAGGGAAAAACTGTTTTTT
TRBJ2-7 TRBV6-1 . CASSEGGAYEQYF TGTGCCAGCAGTGAAGGGGGCGCCTACGAGCAGTACTTC
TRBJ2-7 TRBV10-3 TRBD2 CATGLAGGSSYEQYF TGTGCCACGGGACTAGCGGGAGGGAGCTCCTACGAGCAGTACTTC
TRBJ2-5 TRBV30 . CAWSVGVAEQETQYF TGTGCCTGGAGCGTAGGAGTAGCGGAGCAAGAGACCCAGTACTTC